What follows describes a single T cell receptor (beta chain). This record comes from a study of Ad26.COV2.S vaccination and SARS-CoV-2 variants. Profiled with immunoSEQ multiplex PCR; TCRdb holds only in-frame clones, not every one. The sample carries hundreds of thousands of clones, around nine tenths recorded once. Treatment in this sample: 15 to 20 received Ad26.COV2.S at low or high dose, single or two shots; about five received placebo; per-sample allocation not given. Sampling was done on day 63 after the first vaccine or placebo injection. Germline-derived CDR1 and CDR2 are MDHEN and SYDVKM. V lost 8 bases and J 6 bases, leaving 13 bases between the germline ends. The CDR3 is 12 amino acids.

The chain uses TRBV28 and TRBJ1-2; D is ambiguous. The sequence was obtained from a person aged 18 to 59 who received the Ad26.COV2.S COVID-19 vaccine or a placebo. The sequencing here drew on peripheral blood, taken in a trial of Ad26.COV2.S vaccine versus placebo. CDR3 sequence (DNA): TGTGCCAGCCTTGCGCGACTGGATGGCTACACCTTC. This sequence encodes CASLARLDGYTF.